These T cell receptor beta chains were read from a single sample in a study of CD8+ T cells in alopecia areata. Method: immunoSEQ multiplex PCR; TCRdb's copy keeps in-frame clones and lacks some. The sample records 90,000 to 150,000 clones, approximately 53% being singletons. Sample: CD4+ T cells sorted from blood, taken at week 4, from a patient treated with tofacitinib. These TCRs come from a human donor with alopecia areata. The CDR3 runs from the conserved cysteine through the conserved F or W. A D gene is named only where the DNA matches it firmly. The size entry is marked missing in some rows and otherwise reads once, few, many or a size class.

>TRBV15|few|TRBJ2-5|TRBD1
TGTGCCACCAGCAGGGACAGGGGTCAAGAGACCCAGTACTTC
CATSRDRGQETQYF
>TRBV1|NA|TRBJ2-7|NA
TGCACCAGCAGCCAAGATGGGCGGCTACGACCATTCTCCTACGAGCAGTACTTC
CTSSQDGRLRPFSYEQYF
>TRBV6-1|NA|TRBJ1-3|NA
TGTGCCAGCAGTCAAGACGGAATCTCTGGAAACACCATATATTTT
CASSQDGISGNTIYF
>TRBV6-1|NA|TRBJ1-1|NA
TGTGCCAGCAGTTCGTTACAGAAGAACACTGAAGCTTTCTTT
CASSSLQKNTEAFF
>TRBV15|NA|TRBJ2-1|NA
TGTGCCACCAGCAGCGAACTAGTATTCAATGAGCAGTTCTTC
CATSSELVFNEQFF
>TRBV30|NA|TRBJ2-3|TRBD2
TGTGCCCTCACTAGCGGGAACACAGATACGCAGTATTTT
CALTSGNTDTQYF
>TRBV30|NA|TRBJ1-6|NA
TGTGCCTGGAGGATGGCGAGTTCACCCCTCCACTTT
CAWRMASSPLHF
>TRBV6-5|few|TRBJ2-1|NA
TGTGCCAGCAGCCAACCGAGGGGCGCCGGCAATGAGCAGTTCTTC
CASSQPRGAGNEQFF
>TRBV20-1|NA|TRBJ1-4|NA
TGCAGTGCTAGGTCGCCTCCCCTCCTGTTTTTT
CSARSPPLLFF
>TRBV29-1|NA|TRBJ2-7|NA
TGCAGCGTCTTGGGCAGTACCTACGAGCAGTACTTC
CSVLGSTYEQYF
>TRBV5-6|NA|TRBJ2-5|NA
TGTGCCAGCAGCCGGTCAGAGACCCAGTACTTC
CASSRSETQYF
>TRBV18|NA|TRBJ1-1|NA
TGTGCCAGCTCACCAAGGAACACTGAAGCTTTCTTT
CASSPRNTEAFF
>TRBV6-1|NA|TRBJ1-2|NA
TGTGCCAGCAGTGAATTATCCGTGGCAGGGATCTATGGCTACACCTTC
CASSELSVAGIYGYTF
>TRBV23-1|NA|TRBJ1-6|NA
TGCGCCAGCAGTCAAGGCCCTACGGGTTCACCCCTCCACTTT
CASSQGPTGSPLHF
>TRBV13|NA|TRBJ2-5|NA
TGTGCCAGCAGTAATCAGGGAGTTGTAGGGGAGACCCAGTACTTC
CASSNQGVVGETQYF
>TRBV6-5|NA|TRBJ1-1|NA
TGTGCCAGCAGTGTTTGGAACTTAGGGACTGAAGCTTTCTTT
CASSVWNLGTEAFF
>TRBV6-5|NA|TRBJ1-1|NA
TGTGCCAGCAGTTCTGGAGGAGCGGGACCCAGCTTGTTGGCTTTCTTT
CASSSGGAGPSLLAFF
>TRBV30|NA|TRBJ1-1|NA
TGTGCCTGGAGCCCTCACCGACAGGCTCTTTCGAACACTGAAGCTTTCTTT
CAWSPHRQALSNTEAFF
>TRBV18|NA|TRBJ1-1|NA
TGTGCCAGCTCACCAAGGACCACGTCTGAAGCTTTCTTT
CASSPRTTSEAFF
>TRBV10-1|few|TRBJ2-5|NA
TGCGCCAGCAGTGAGTCGCCCGGAGAGACCCAGTACTTC
CASSESPGETQYF
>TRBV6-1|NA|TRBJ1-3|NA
TGTGCCAGCAGTGAAACAGGTGGAAACACCATATATTTT
CASSETGGNTIYF
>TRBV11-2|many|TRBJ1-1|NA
TGTGCCAGCAGCTCCCAGATGAACACTGAAGCTTTCTTT
CASSSQMNTEAFF
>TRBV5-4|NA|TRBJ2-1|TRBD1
TGTGCCAGCAGCTTGACAGGGGCCTACAATGAGCAGTTCTTC
CASSLTGAYNEQFF
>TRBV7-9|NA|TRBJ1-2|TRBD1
TGTGCCAGCACCGTAGAAGGAGGGGGCGCCAGGGGAGGCTACACCTTC
CASTVEGGGARGGYTF
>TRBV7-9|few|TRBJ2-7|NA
TGTGCCAGCAGCTTAGGCTGGGAAACAAGCTACGAGCAGTACTTC
CASSLGWETSYEQYF
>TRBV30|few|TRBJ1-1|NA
TGTGCCTGGAGGAGGACCCTCGGTATGAACACTGAAGCTTTCTTT
CAWRRTLGMNTEAFF
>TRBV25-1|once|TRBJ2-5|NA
TGTGCCAGCAGCGGCCCACAAGAGACCCAGTACTTC
CASSGPQETQYF
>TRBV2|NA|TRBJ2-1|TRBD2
TGTGCCAGCTGTACTAGCGGAAGGAGCTCCTACAATGAGCAGTTCTTC
CASCTSGRSSYNEQFF
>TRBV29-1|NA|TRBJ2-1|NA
TGCAGCGCCCCCCCTCAGGGGAGCTCCTACAATGAGCAGTTCTTC
CSAPPQGSSYNEQFF
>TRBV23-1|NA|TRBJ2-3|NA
TGCGCCAGCAGTCAATCGAGAGCCAGTCCTAGCACAGATACGCAGTATTTT
CASSQSRASPSTDTQYF
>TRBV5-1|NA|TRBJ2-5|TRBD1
TGCGCCAGCCGACCGGGACAGCAAGGGACCCAGTACTTC
CASRPGQQGTQYF
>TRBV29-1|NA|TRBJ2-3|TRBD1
TGCAGCGTTGTTCGGGCAGGGGGCCCAGATACGCAGTATTTT
CSVVRAGGPDTQYF
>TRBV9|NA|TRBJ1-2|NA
TGTGCCAGCAGCCTAACCGGGACACCCGACTATGGCTACACCTTC
CASSLTGTPDYGYTF
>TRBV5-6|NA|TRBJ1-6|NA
TGTGCCAGCAGCTTGGGTTATAATTCACCCCTCCACTTT
CASSLGYNSPLHF
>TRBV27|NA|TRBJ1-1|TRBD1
TGTGCCAGCAGTTTGACAGGGGACACTGAAGCTTTCTTT
CASSLTGDTEAFF
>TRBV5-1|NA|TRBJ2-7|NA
TGCGCCAGCTCCCTCCAACACGAATACGAGCAGTACTTC
CASSLQHEYEQYF
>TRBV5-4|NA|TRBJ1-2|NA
TGTGCCAGCAGGCCCCCGGGCACCAATGGCTACACCTTC
CASRPPGTNGYTF
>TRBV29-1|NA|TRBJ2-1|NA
TGCAGCGTTGTCTACAAAGGGCTCGTAGGGCCGCGAAGCAATGAGCAGTTCTTC
CSVVYKGLVGPRSNEQFF
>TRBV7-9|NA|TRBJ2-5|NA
TGTGCCAGCAGCTTAGCGGGCAGCCAAGAGACCCAGTACTTC
CASSLAGSQETQYF
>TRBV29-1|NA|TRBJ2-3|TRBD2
TGCAGCGTAAACACAGCGGGAGGCGCAGATACGCAGTATTTT
CSVNTAGGADTQYF
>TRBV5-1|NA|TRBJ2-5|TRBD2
TGCGCCAGCAGCCCGGGAGGTGCGGGCCAAGAGACCCAGTACTTC
CASSPGGAGQETQYF
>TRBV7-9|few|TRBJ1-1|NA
TGTGCCAGCAGCGGGGCCTTTGAAGCTTTCTTT
CASSGAFEAFF
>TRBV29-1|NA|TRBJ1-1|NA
TGCAGCGTTGAAGTGGGTATGAACACTGAAGCTTTCTTT
CSVEVGMNTEAFF
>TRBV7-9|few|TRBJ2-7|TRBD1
TGTGCCAGCAGCCTAGGACAGGGGATTTCGTACGAGCAGTACTTC
CASSLGQGISYEQYF
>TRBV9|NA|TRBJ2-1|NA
TGTGCCAGCAGCGTAACGGGTTACAAGCAGTTCTTC
CASSVTGYKQFF
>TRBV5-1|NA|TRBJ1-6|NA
TGCGCCAGCAGCTTTCAGACAGGTGGGGATTCACCCCTCCACTTT
CASSFQTGGDSPLHF
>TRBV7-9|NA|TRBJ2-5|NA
TGTGCCAGCAGCTCTACTAGCGAGACCCAGTACTTC
CASSSTSETQYF
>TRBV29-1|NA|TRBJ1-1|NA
TGCAGCGTCCAGACGACAGCCAACACTGAAGCTTTCTTT
CSVQTTANTEAFF
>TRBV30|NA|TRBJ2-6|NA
TGTGCCTGGAGTGTGATCCCCTCAGGCGGGGCCAACGTCCTGACTTTC
CAWSVIPSGGANVLTF